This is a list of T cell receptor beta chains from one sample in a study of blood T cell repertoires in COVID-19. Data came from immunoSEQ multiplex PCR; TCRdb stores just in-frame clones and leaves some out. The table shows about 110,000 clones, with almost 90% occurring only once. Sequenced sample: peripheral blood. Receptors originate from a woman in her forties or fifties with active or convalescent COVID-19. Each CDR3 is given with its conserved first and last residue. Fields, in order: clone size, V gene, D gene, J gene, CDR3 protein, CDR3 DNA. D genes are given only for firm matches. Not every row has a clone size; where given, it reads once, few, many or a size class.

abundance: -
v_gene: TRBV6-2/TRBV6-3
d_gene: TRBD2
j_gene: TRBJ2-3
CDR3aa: CASSRRLAATDTQYF
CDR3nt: TGTGCCAGCAGCCGTCGACTAGCGGCGACAGATACGCAGTATTTT

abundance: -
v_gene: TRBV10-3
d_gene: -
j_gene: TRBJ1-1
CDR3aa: CAIRPGEGTTEAFF
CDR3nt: TGTGCCATCAGGCCAGGGGAGGGGACCACTGAAGCTTTCTTT

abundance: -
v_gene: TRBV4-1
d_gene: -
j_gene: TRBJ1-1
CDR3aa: CASSRLDSMNTEAFF
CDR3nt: TGCGCCAGCAGCCGCCTGGACAGTATGAACACTGAAGCTTTCTTT

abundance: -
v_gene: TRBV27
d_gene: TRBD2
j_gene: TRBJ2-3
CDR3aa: CASSLSRRGDTQYF
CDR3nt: TGTGCCAGCAGTTTATCGAGGCGGGGGGATACGCAGTATTTT

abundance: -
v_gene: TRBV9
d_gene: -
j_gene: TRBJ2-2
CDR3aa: CASSDHSRGTGELFF
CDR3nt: TGTGCCAGCAGCGACCATAGCAGGGGCACCGGGGAGCTGTTTTTT

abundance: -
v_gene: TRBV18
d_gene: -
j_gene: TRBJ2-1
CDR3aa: CASSPASGGQSSYNEQFF
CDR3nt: TGTGCCAGCTCACCTGCCAGCGGAGGGCAAAGCTCCTACAATGAGCAGTTCTTC

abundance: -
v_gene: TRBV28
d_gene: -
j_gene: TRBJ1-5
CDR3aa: CASRRGFDQPQHF
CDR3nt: TGTGCCAGCAGGCGTGGTTTCGATCAGCCCCAGCATTTT

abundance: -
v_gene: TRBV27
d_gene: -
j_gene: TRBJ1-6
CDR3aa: CASSLSGSSYNSPLHF
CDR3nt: TGTGCCAGCAGTTTATCCGGTAGCTCCTATAATTCACCCCTCCACTTT

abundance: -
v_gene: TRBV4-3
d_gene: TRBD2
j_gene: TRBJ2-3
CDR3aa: CASSLGLATDTQYF
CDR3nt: TGCGCCAGCAGCCTGGGACTAGCCACAGATACGCAGTATTTT

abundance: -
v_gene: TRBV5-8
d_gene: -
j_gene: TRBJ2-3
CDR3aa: CASSWQGRGDTQYF
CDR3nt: TGTGCCAGCAGCTGGCAGGGAAGGGGAGATACGCAGTATTTT

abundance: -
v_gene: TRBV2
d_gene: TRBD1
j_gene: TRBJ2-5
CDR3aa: CATQGEETQYF
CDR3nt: TGTGCCACCCAGGGGGAAGAGACCCAGTACTTC

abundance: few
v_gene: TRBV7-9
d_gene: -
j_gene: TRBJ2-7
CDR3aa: CASSSRTGNTYEQYF
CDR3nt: TGTGCCAGCAGCTCAAGGACGGGGAATACCTACGAGCAGTACTTC

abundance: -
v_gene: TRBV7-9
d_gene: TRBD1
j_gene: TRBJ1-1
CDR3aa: CASSLSDRGLTEAFF
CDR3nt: TGTGCCAGCAGCTTGAGTGACAGGGGGCTCACTGAAGCTTTCTTT

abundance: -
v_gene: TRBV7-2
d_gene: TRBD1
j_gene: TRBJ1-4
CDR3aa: CASSKGGDRGEKLFF
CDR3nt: TGTGCCAGCAGCAAAGGGGGGGACAGGGGCGAAAAACTGTTTTTT

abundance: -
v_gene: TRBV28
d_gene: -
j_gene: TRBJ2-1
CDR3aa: CASSPVGGEMNYEQFF
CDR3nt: TGTGCCAGCAGTCCCGTTGGCGGGGAGATGAACTATGAGCAGTTCTTC

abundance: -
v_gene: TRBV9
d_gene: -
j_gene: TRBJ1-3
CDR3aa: CASSVAPGWVGNTIYF
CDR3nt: TGTGCCAGCAGCGTAGCTCCCGGGTGGGTAGGAAACACCATATATTTT

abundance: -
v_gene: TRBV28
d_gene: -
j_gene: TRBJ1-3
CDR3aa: CASSFPGTSGNTIYF
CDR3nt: TGTGCCAGCAGTTTCCCAGGGACATCTGGAAACACCATATATTTT

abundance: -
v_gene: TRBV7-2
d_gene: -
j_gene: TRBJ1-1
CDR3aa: CASSPGLMNTEAFF
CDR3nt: TGTGCCAGCAGCCCCGGACTGATGAACACTGAAGCTTTCTTT

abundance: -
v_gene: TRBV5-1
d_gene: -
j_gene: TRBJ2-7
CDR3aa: CASSLGQTTYEQYF
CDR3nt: TGCGCCAGCAGCTTGGGACAAACAACCTACGAGCAGTACTTC

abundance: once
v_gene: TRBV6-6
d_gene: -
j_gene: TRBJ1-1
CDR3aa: CASKAGWGLNTEAFF
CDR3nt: TGTGCCAGCAAGGCAGGGTGGGGTCTGAACACTGAAGCTTTCTTT

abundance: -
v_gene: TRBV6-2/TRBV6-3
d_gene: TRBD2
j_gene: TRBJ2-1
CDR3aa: CASSKVAGGGNEQFF
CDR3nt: TGTGCCAGCAGCAAAGTAGCGGGAGGGGGGAATGAGCAGTTCTTC

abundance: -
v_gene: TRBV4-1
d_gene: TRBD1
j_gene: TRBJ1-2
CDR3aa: CASSQTDRAHGYTF
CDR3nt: TGCGCCAGCAGCCAAACGGACAGGGCCCATGGCTACACCTTC

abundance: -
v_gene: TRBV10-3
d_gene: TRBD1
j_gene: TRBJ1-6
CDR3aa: CAISGSRDRGSPLHF
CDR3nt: TGTGCCATCAGTGGGTCGCGGGACAGGGGCTCACCCCTCCACTTT

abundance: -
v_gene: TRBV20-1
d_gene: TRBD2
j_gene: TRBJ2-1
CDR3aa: CSAGEGGSRDNEQFF
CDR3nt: TGCAGTGCTGGTGAAGGCGGGAGCCGCGACAATGAGCAGTTCTTC

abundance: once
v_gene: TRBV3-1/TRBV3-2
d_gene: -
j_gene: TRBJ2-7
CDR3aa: CASSQGGRVLAYEQYF
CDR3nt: TGTGCCAGCAGCCAAGGGGGCAGGGTTTTAGCCTACGAGCAGTACTTC

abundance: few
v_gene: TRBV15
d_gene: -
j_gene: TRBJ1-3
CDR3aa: CATSKYSGRSGNTIYF
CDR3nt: TGTGCCACCAGCAAATACAGCGGTCGATCTGGAAACACCATATATTTT

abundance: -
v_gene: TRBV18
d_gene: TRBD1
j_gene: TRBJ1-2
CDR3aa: CASSPGTGYNYGYTF
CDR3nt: TGTGCCAGCTCACCTGGGACAGGGTACAACTATGGCTACACCTTC

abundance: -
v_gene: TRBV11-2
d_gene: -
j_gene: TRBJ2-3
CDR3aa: CASSAVITDTQYF
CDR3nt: TGTGCCAGCAGCGCAGTAATCACAGATACGCAGTATTTT

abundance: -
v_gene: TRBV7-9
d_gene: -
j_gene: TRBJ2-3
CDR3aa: CASSFSPFHQRNTDTQYF
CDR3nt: TGTGCCAGCAGCTTCTCACCCTTCCACCAGCGGAACACAGATACGCAGTATTTT

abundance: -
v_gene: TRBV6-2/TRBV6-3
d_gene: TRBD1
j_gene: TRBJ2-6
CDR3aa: CASSLGTGNVLTF
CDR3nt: TGTGCCAGCAGTTTGGGGACAGGGAACGTCCTGACTTTC

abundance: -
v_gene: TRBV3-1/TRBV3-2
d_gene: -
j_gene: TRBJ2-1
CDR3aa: CASSPPSAYNEQFF
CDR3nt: TGTGCCAGCAGCCCCCCTAGCGCCTACAATGAGCAGTTCTTC

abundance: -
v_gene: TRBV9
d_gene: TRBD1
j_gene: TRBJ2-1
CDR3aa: CASSSRQGQTYEQFF
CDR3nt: TGTGCCAGCAGCTCTCGCCAGGGACAGACCTATGAGCAGTTCTTC

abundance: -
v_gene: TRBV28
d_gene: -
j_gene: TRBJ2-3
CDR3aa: CASSSQPQYTQYF
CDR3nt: TGTGCCAGCAGTAGCCAACCCCAATATACGCAGTATTTT

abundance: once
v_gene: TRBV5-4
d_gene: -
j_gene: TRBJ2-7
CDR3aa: CASSLEGNREQYF
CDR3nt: TGTGCCAGCAGCTTGGAGGGGAATCGGGAGCAGTACTTC

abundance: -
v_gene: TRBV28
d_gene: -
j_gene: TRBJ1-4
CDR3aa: CATSGSTNEKLFF
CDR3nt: TGTGCTACCTCAGGTTCAACTAATGAAAAACTGTTTTTT

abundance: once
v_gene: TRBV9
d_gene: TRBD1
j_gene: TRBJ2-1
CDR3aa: CASSQGQMQFF
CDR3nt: TGTGCCAGCAGCCAGGGACAGATGCAGTTCTTC

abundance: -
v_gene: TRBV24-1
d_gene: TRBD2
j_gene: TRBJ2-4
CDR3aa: CATRRGEPNIQYF
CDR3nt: TGTGCCACCAGACGGGGGGAGCCAAACATTCAGTACTTC

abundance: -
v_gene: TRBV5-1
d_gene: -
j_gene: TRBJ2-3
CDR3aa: CASSLAVSTDTQYF
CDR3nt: TGCGCCAGCAGCTTAGCGGTTAGCACAGATACGCAGTATTTT

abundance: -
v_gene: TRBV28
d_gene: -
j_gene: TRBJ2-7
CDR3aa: CASSSQQGSYEQYF
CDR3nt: TGTGCCAGCAGTTCCCAACAGGGTTCCTACGAGCAGTACTTC

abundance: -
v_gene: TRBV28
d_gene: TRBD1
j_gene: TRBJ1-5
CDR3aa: CASSLGLGQGSNQPQHF
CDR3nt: TGTGCCAGCAGTTTAGGGTTGGGACAGGGGTCCAATCAGCCCCAGCATTTT

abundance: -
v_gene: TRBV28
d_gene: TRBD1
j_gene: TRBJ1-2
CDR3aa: CASSPPGQGRNYGYTF
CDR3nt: TGTGCCAGCAGTCCCCCCGGACAGGGACGAAACTATGGCTACACCTTC

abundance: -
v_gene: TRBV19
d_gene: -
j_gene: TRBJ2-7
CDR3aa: CASSIDYSSYEQYF
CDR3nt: TGTGCCAGTAGTATAGACTACTCCTCCTACGAGCAGTACTTC

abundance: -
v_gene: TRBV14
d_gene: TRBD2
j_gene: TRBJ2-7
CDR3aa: CASSQVRSSGLQTYEQYF
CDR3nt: TGTGCCAGCAGCCAAGTTAGGTCTAGCGGACTACAAACCTACGAGCAGTACTTC

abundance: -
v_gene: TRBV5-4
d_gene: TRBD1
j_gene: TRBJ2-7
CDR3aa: CASSPSGGAPREQYF
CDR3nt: TGTGCCAGCAGCCCCTCAGGGGGCGCACCACGCGAGCAGTACTTC

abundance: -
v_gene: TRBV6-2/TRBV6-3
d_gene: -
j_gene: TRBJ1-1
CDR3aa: CASSYAGRSKAFF
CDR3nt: TGTGCCAGCAGTTACGCGGGCAGAAGCAAAGCTTTCTTT

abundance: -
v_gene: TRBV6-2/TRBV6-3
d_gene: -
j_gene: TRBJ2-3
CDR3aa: CASSYSTPGSTQYF
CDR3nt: TGTGCCAGCAGTTACTCGACCCCGGGAAGTACGCAGTATTTT

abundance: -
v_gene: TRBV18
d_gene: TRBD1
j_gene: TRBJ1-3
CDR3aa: CASSSGTVSSGNTIYF
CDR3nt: TGTGCCAGCTCATCGGGGACAGTTAGCTCTGGAAACACCATATATTTT

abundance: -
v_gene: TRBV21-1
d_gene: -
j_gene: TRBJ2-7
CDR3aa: CASSKGGDRGPYEQYF
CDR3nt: TGTGCCAGCAGCAAAGGCGGGGACAGGGGGCCCTACGAGCAGTACTTC

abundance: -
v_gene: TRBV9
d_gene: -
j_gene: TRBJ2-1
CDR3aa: CASSAPIGGANNEQFF
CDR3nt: TGTGCCAGCAGCGCGCCGATAGGCGGGGCTAACAATGAGCAGTTCTTC

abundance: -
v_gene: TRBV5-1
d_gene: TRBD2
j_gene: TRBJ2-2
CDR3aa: CASSRLAGDGELFF
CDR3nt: TGCGCCAGCAGCCGACTAGCGGGAGACGGGGAGCTGTTTTTT

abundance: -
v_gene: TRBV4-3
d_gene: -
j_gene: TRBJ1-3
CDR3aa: CASSQSGQAGNTIYF
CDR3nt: TGCGCCAGCAGCCAGTCAGGGCAGGCTGGAAACACCATATATTTT

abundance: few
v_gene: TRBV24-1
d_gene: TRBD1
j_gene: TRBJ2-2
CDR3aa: CATSDPGTGSTGELFF
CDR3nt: TGTGCCACCAGTGATCCGGGGACAGGGTCAACCGGGGAGCTGTTTTTT

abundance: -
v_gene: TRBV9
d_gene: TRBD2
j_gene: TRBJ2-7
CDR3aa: CASSAGLAAYEQYF
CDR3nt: TGTGCCAGCAGCGCGGGACTAGCGGCCTACGAGCAGTACTTC

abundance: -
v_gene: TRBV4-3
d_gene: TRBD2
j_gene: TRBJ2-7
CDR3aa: CASSQGSGRGEQYF
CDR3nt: TGCGCCAGCAGCCAAGGCAGCGGGAGGGGCGAGCAGTACTTC